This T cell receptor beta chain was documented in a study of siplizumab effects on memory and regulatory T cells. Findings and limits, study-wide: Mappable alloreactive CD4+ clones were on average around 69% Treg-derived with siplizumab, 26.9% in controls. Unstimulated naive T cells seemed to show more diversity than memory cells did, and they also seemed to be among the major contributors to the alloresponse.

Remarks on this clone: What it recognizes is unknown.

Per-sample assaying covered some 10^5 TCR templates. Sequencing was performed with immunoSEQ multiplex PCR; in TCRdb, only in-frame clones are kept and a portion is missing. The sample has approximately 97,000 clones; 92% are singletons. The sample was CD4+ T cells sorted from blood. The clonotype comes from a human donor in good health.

In nucleotides, the CDR3 is TGTGCCAGCAGCACGGGGGGGGTGGGAAACACCATATATTTT. Translating it yields CASSTGGVGNTIYF. The chain recombines TRBV7-2 with TRBJ1-3; D is possibly TRBD1 (5 bases). Per the germline V gene, CDR1 is SGHTA and CDR2 is FQGNSA. Trimming removed 5 bases from V and 4 bases from J, with 12 bases in between. The CDR3 is 14 amino acids. Filled out from reference TRBV7-2 and TRBJ1-3, the complete variable domain reads GAGVSQSPSNKVTEKGKDVELRCDPISGHTALYWYRQSLGQGLEFLIYFQGNSAPDKSGLPSDRFSAERTGGSVSTLTIQRTQQEDSAVYLCASSTGGVGNTIYFGEGSWLTVV.